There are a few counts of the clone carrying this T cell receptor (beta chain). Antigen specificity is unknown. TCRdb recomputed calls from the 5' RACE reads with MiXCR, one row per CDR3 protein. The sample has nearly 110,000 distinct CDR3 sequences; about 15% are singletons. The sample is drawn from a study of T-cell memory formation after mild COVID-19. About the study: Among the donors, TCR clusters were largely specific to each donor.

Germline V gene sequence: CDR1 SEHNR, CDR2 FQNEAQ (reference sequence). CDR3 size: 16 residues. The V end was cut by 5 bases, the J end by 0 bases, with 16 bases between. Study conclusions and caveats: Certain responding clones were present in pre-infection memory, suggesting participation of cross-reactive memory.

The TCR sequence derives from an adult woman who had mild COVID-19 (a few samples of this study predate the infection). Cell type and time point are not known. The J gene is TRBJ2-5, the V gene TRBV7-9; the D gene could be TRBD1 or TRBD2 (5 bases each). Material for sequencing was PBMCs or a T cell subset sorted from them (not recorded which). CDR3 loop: CASSRLAEGYQETQYF. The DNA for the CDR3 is TGTGCCAGCAGCCGTCTAGCTGAGGGGTACCAAGAGACCCAGTACTTC.